The 4 T cell receptor beta chains in this list originate from one sample, sequenced in a study of shared clonotypes between healthy human individuals. Clones were sequenced by immunoSEQ multiplex PCR, and TCRdb holds only the in-frame ones, with some missing. The sample comprises about 320,000 clones, around 87% of which are singletons, and 15% to 20% rests with the top ten. The specimen sequenced was memory CD8+ T cells sorted from blood. Subset given: CD45RO+ cells pooled with CCR7-negative TemRA cells. All receptors derive from a man between 18 and 35 years old in good health.

The chain is built from TRBV4-1 and TRBJ2-5; D is possibly TRBD1 (5 bases). Trimming pared 1 base from V and 5 bases from J, leaving 14 bases between. This CDR3 region has 15 residues. Germline-derived CDR1 and CDR2 are MGHRA and YSYEKL. CDR3 bases: TGCGCCAGCAGCCAAGTAGAAGGGGTGCGGGAGACCCAGTACTTC. Amino acids: CASSQVEGVRETQYF.

The gene calls are TRBV5-1 and TRBJ2-7; D might be TRBD2 (5 bases). CDR3 length equals 14 residues. V gave up 4 bases and J gave up 3 bases, with 14 bases separating them. Germline V gives CDR1 SGHRS, CDR2 YFSETQ. CDR3 DNA: TGCGCCAGCAGCCAAGATCGAGGGTTCTACGAGCAGTACTTC. Protein: CASSQDRGFYEQYF.

The chain has TRBV6-5 and TRBJ1-1; 7 bases map to TRBD1. CDR1 is MNHEY, CDR2 SVGAGI, per germline. Unmatched junction bases numbered 6, after V lost 10 bases and J lost 1 base. CDR3 length: 13 residues. In DNA form, the CDR3 reads TGTGCCAACGAGGGACAGAAGAACACTGAAGCTTTCTTT. It codes for CANEGQKNTEAFF.

CDR3 sequence reads: CASSTYSGISSYEQYF. The DNA of the CDR3 is TGTGCCAGCAGCACTTATTCGGGGATCAGCTCCTACGAGCAGTACTTC. V is TRBV7-2 and J is TRBJ2-7; perhaps TRBD2 as D (5 bases). V lost 5 bases to trimming and J lost 0 bases, with 17 bases between them. Looked up from germline, CDR1 is SGHTA and CDR2 is FQGNSA. The CDR3 length is 16 residues. The full variable domain, completed using reference TRBV7-2 and TRBJ2-7, is GAGVSQSPSNKVTEKGKDVELRCDPISGHTALYWYRQSLGQGLEFLIYFQGNSAPDKSGLPSDRFSAERTGGSVSTLTIQRTQQEDSAVYLCASSTYSGISSYEQYFGPGTRLTVT.